A single sample is the source of the 32 T cell receptor beta chains below, sequenced in a study of blood T cell repertoires in COVID-19. Profiling relied on immunoSEQ multiplex PCR, and the TCRdb table lists in-frame clones only, not all of them. The sample has hundreds of thousands of clones; 85% to 90% are singletons. Sequenced: peripheral blood. These receptors came from a man between 45 and 60 years old with acute or convalescent COVID-19.

The J gene is TRBJ2-6, the V gene TRBV9, with D possibly being TRBD2 (5 bases). Germline values: CDR1 SGDLS, CDR2 YYNGEE. This CDR3 is 14 amino acids long. Trimming shortened V by 7 bases and J by 1 base, and 9 bases separated the two germline ends. In DNA, the CDR3 is TGTGCCAGCTCCCCGGGATCTGGGGCCAACGTCCTGACTTTC. Protein product: CASSPGSGANVLTF.

The CDR3 DNA sequence: TGTGCCAGTAGCCCAGGGTTGGGTAATGAAAAACTGTTTTTT. This translates into CASSPGLGNEKLFF. V is TRBV19 and J is TRBJ1-4, with D maybe TRBD1 (5 bases). The CDR3 consists of 14 residues. V was cut by 6 bases and J by 4 bases, with 12 bases left in between. The germline V gene encodes CDR1 LNHDA and CDR2 SQIVND (reference sequence).

This chain connects TRBV7-3 to TRBJ1-2; 11 bases line up with TRBD1. Losses at the gene ends were 3 bases for V and 7 bases for J; bases not matched to a gene: 4. The CDR3 spans 14 residues. Germline lookup yields CDR1 SGHTA and CDR2 FQGTGA. CDR3 coding DNA: TGTGCCAGCAGCTTGGACAGGGGGCAACGTGGCTACACCTTC. This translates into CASSLDRGQRGYTF. Drawing the rest from reference TRBV7-3 and TRBJ1-2, the complete variable domain is GAGVSQTPSNKVTEKGKYVELRCDPISGHTALYWYRQSLGQGPEFLIYFQGTGAADDSGLPNDRFFAVRPEGSVSTLKIQRTERGDSAVYLCASSLDRGQRGYTFGSGTRLTVV.

J is TRBJ1-1 and V is TRBV27; maybe TRBD1 (6 bases). This CDR3 is built from 14 residues. Trimming stripped 8 bases from V and 5 bases from J, with 18 bases between. Germline V gene data show CDR1 as MNHEY and CDR2 as SMNVEV (reference sequence). CDR3 loop: CASRLQGLLTEAFF. The CDR3 nucleotides read TGTGCCAGCCGCCTTCAGGGGCTTCTAACTGAAGCTTTCTTT.

This chain joins TRBV6-5 and TRBJ2-2; maybe TRBD2 (7 bases). Per the germline V gene, CDR1 is MNHEY and CDR2 is SVGAGI. The CDR3 runs to 16 residues. V was cut by 2 bases and J by 4 bases, with 14 bases left in between. CDR3 residues: CASSYKGGRITGELFF. The CDR3 region has the DNA TGTGCCAGCAGTTACAAGGGGGGGCGTATCACCGGGGAGCTGTTTTTT.

The chain combines TRBV7-8 with TRBJ2-1, with 7 bases fitting TRBD1. V lost 7 bases and J lost 8; bases outside the gene matches: 17. This CDR3 comprises 16 residues. Germline V gives CDR1 SGHVS, CDR2 FQNEAQ. The CDR3 sequence is CASIRVRQGKADEQFF. The CDR3 region has the DNA TGTGCCAGCATCCGGGTCAGACAGGGAAAGGCAGATGAGCAGTTCTTC. Variable domain in full (rest from reference TRBV7-8 and TRBJ2-1): GAGVSQSPRYKVAKRGQDVALRCDPISGHVSLFWYQQALGQGPEFLTYFQNEAQLDKSGLPSDRFFAERPEGSVSTLKIQRTQQEDSAVYLCASIRVRQGKADEQFFGPGTRLTVL.

This clone was found a few times. The CDR3 sequence is CASSLGSGGTDTQYF. DNA of the CDR3: TGTGCCAGCAGCTTAGGAAGCGGGGGCACAGATACGCAGTATTTT. The rearrangement joins TRBV7-9 to TRBJ2-3, with 7 bases aligning to TRBD2. The CDR3 covers 15 residues. Germline V lookup: CDR1 SEHNR, CDR2 FQNEAQ (reference sequence). Trimming took 1 base from V and 1 from J; bases not matched to a gene: 2.

This clone showed up just a few times. The chain combines TRBV19 with TRBJ1-6; 7 nucleotides agree with TRBD1. This CDR3 region has 15 residues. V shed 5 bases and J 7 bases; nucleotides not matched to a gene: 8. Germline V CDR1 and CDR2: LNHDA, SQIVND (reference sequence). The CDR3 nucleotides read TGTGCCAGTAGTGCTCGACAGGGAGGAAATTCACCCCTCCACTTT. Amino acids: CASSARQGGNSPLHF. The whole variable domain, filled in from reference TRBV19 and TRBJ1-6, reads DGGITQSPKYLFRKEGQNVTLSCEQNLNHDAMYWYRQDPGQGLRLIYYSQIVNDFQKGDIAEGYSVSREKKESFPLTVTSAQKNPTAFYLCASSARQGGNSPLHFGNGTRLTVT.

The chain has TRBV10-1 and TRBJ1-5, with 10 bases lining up with TRBD1. CDR1 WNHNN and CDR2 SYGVQD come from the germline V gene (reference sequence). The CDR3 contains 12 residues. Losses at the gene ends were 8 bases for V and 5 bases for J; bases not matched to a gene: 0. The CDR3 sequence is CASGQGDQPQHF. The DNA for the CDR3 is TGCGCCAGCGGACAGGGGGATCAGCCCCAGCATTTT.

The chain uses TRBV7-3 and TRBJ2-2; 8 bases match TRBD1. J lost 5 bases, V lost 3 bases, and 2 bases had no gene match. The CDR3 runs to 14 residues. Germline V gives CDR1 SGHTA, CDR2 FQGTGA. The CDR3 nucleotides are TGTGCCAGCAGCTTGCAGGGGGCAACCGGGGAGCTGTTTTTT. Its protein product is CASSLQGATGELFF. The complete variable domain, with remaining parts taken from reference TRBV7-3 and TRBJ2-2, reads GAGVSQTPSNKVTEKGKYVELRCDPISGHTALYWYRQSLGQGPEFLIYFQGTGAADDSGLPNDRFFAVRPEGSVSTLKIQRTERGDSAVYLCASSLQGATGELFFGEGSRLTVL.

V gene TRBV5-4 combines with J gene TRBJ2-3; no clear D. V was trimmed by 1 base and J by 6 bases, leaving 12 bases between them. This CDR3 comprises 14 residues. Germline-derived CDR1 and CDR2 are SGHNT and YYREEE (reference sequence). The DNA for the CDR3 is TGTGCCAGCAGCTTGAAGGAGAGCCTTGATACGCAGTATTTT. As protein: CASSLKESLDTQYF. Using reference TRBV5-4 and TRBJ2-3 for the parts outside the CDR3, the full variable domain is ETGVTQSPTHLIKTRGQQVTLRCSSQSGHNTVSWYQQALGQGPQFIFQYYREEENGRGNFPPRFSGLQFPNYSSELNVNALELDDSALYLCASSLKESLDTQYFGPGTRLTVL.

CDR3 in amino acids: CASSPNGGFNNSPLHF. CDR3 nucleotide sequence: TGCGCCAGCAGCCCCAACGGGGGGTTCAATAATTCACCCCTCCACTTT. The rearrangement uses TRBV4-1 and TRBJ1-6; D might be TRBD1 (5 bases). With 4 bases removed from V and 5 bases from J, the gap between germline ends came to 15 bases. CDR3 size: 16 residues. Germline CDR1 is MGHRA and CDR2 is YSYEKL.

This chain uses TRBV5-5 with TRBJ1-1; the D gene is possibly TRBD1 (6 bases). Germline CDR1 reads SGHKS; CDR2 reads YYEKEE (reference sequence). The CDR3 runs to 16 residues. V lost 3 bases to trimming and J lost 0 bases, with 15 bases between them. The CDR3 DNA reads as TGTGCCAGCAGCTCAACTGGACAGTCAGTGAACACTGAAGCTTTCTTT. Translating gives CASSSTGQSVNTEAFF. Based on the CDR3 plus reference TRBV5-5 and TRBJ1-1, the full variable domain is DAGVTQSPTHLIKTRGQQVTLRCSPISGHKSVSWYQQVLGQGPQFIFQYYEKEERGRGNFPDRFSARQFPNYSSELNVNALLLGDSALYLCASSSTGQSVNTEAFFGQGTRLTVV.

The CDR3 nucleotides read TGTGCCAGCAGCTTCGACAGGGGTTGGGACACCATATATTTT. Translation gives CASSFDRGWDTIYF. The J gene is TRBJ1-3, the V gene TRBV9, with 8 bases lining up with TRBD1. V was clipped by 4 bases and J by 8 bases; unmatched bases: 8. CDR3 size: 14 residues. CDR1 and CDR2 from the germline V gene are SGDLS and YYNGEE.

The chain couples TRBV11-2 to TRBJ1-1, with D perhaps matching TRBD1 (6 bases). The ends were cut back, 5 bases at V and 3 bases at J, with 10 bases in the middle. The CDR3 is 13 residues long. Germline lookup yields CDR1 SGHAT and CDR2 FQNNGV. CDR3 residues: CASSLGQYTEAFF. CDR3 bases: TGTGCCAGCAGCCTGGGACAATACACTGAAGCTTTCTTT.

In DNA form, the CDR3 reads TGTGCCAGCAGCCCCGGGTTGGCGGGGAACACTGAAGCTTTCTTT. Protein sequence: CASSPGLAGNTEAFF. The rearrangement links TRBV5-5 to TRBJ1-1; D gene unclear. CDR3 length: 15 amino acids. Trimming shortened V by 4 bases and J by 1 base, and 14 bases separated the two germline ends. Per the germline V gene, CDR1 is SGHKS and CDR2 is YYEKEE (reference sequence). The full variable domain, completed using reference TRBV5-5 and TRBJ1-1, is DAGVTQSPTHLIKTRGQQVTLRCSPISGHKSVSWYQQVLGQGPQFIFQYYEKEERGRGNFPDRFSARQFPNYSSELNVNALLLGDSALYLCASSPGLAGNTEAFFGQGTRLTVV.

The chain combines TRBV14 with TRBJ1-2; D not resolved. The CDR3 extends over 14 amino acids. V shed 2 bases and J shed 2 bases, with 9 bases lying between them. Germline CDR1 and CDR2: SGHDN and FVKESK. The CDR3 DNA follows: TGTGCCAGCAGCCAATGGCGGTTGAACTATGGCTACACCTTC. Protein: CASSQWRLNYGYTF. The full variable domain, in which reference TRBV14 and TRBJ1-2 provide the parts outside the CDR3, is EAGVTQFPSHSVIEKGQTVTLRCDPISGHDNLYWYRRVMGKEIKFLLHFVKESKQDESGMPNNRFLAERTGGTYSTLKVQPAELEDSGVYFCASSQWRLNYGYTFGSGTRLTVV.

The J gene is TRBJ2-7, the V gene TRBV12-3 or TRBV12-4; D gene unclear. The CDR3 sequence is 12 residues long. V lost 2 bases and J lost 6, with 8 bases in between. CDR3 nucleotides: TGTGCCAGCAGTTTAAATCCAGGCGAGCAGTACTTC. This gives the protein CASSLNPGEQYF.

The V gene is TRBV19, the J gene TRBJ1-1, with TRBD1 matching 8 bases. Trimming removed 5 bases from V and 0 bases from J; junction bases left unmatched: 5. The germline CDR1 and CDR2 sequences are LNHDA and SQIVND (reference sequence). The CDR3 runs 15 residues. CDR3 protein: CASSLDRGLNTEAFF. CDR3 DNA: TGTGCCAGTAGTCTTGACAGGGGATTGAACACTGAAGCTTTCTTT. Full variable domain (missing parts from reference TRBV19 and TRBJ1-1): DGGITQSPKYLFRKEGQNVTLSCEQNLNHDAMYWYRQDPGQGLRLIYYSQIVNDFQKGDIAEGYSVSREKKESFPLTVTSAQKNPTAFYLCASSLDRGLNTEAFFGQGTRLTVV.

At least ten counts were recorded for this clone. V usage is TRBV9 and J usage is TRBJ1-5, with D unclear. This CDR3 has 14 amino acids. V was cut by 4 bases and J by 4 bases, with 12 bases left in between. Germline values: CDR1 SGDLS, CDR2 YYNGEE. The CDR3, as DNA: TGTGCCAGCAGCCCGGGTAGCGGGAATCAGCCCCAGCATTTT. Protein sequence: CASSPGSGNQPQHF.

The gene calls are TRBV19 and TRBJ2-2; D uncertain. Germline assignment: CDR1 LNHDA and CDR2 SQIVND (reference sequence). Trimming cost V 5 bases and J 0 bases, with 10 bases left between them. This CDR3 comprises 15 residues. This CDR3 is CASSFTEANTGELFF. The CDR3 DNA reads TGTGCCAGTAGTTTTACAGAAGCGAACACCGGGGAGCTGTTTTTT.

The rearrangement links TRBV19 to TRBJ1-2; 10 nucleotides align to TRBD1. The ends lost 6 bases at V and 7 bases at J; junction bases unmatched: 11. The germline CDR1 and CDR2 sequences are LNHDA and SQIVND (reference sequence). This CDR3 region has 15 residues. In DNA, the CDR3 is TGTGCCAGTAGGGTTAGACAGGGGGCGAGTTCTGGCTACACCTTC. This gives the protein CASRVRQGASSGYTF.

V and J are TRBV12-3 or TRBV12-4 and TRBJ1-2; D is unclear. CDR3 length: 12 residues. V gave up 3 bases and J gave up 12 bases, with 14 bases separating them. CDR3: CASSLAGESHTF. The CDR3 DNA sequence: TGTGCCAGCAGTTTGGCAGGTGAAAGTCACACCTTC.

The genes are TRBV4-1 and TRBJ1-1; no reliable D call. Per the germline V gene, CDR1 is MGHRA and CDR2 is YSYEKL. With 7 bases removed from V and 4 bases from J, the gap between germline ends came to 10 bases. The CDR3 loop spans 12 amino acids. CDR3 in DNA: TGCGCCAGCATGGCGGGGAGCACTGAAGCTTTCTTT. Translated, it gives CASMAGSTEAFF.

V is TRBV27 and J is TRBJ1-3; a possible D gene is TRBD1 (6 bases). Trimming shortened V by 3 bases and J by 4 bases, and 13 bases separated the two germline ends. Germline V gene data show CDR1 as MNHEY and CDR2 as SMNVEV (reference sequence). The CDR3 loop spans 15 amino acids. The CDR3 is CASSLGAPIGNTIYF. CDR3 DNA sequence: TGTGCCAGCAGTTTGGGGGCGCCGATCGGAAACACCATATATTTT.

The genes are TRBV11-2 and TRBJ2-5; possibly TRBD2 for D (6 bases). This CDR3 is built from 13 residues. With 8 bases removed from V and 7 bases from J, the gap between germline ends came to 17 bases. Germline assignment: CDR1 SGHAT and CDR2 FQNNGV. CDR3 bases: TGTGCCAGCTCACTTCAGGGAGGTTCGACCCAGTACTTC. It translates to CASSLQGGSTQYF. The full variable domain, in which reference TRBV11-2 and TRBJ2-5 provide the parts outside the CDR3, is EAGVAQSPRYKIIEKRQSVAFWCNPISGHATLYWYQQILGQGPKLLIQFQNNGVVDDSQLPKDRFSAERLKGVDSTLKIQPAKLEDSAVYLCASSLQGGSTQYFGPGTRLLVL.

This chain uses TRBV19 with TRBJ1-5; D gene ambiguous. V lost 3 bases, J lost 2 bases, and 14 bases lay in between. The germline V gene encodes CDR1 LNHDA and CDR2 SQIVND (reference sequence). The CDR3 length is 16 residues. The CDR3 reads CASSISRTYGNQPQHF. CDR3 DNA: TGTGCCAGTAGTATTAGCCGGACTTACGGCAATCAGCCCCAGCATTTT.

The chain has TRBV7-9 and TRBJ2-5, with 8 bases identical to TRBD2. The CDR3 is 18 residues long. Trimming removed 5 bases from V and 5 bases from J; junction bases left unmatched: 19. CDR1 is SEHNR and CDR2 is FQNEAQ in the germline V gene (reference sequence). For the CDR3, the DNA is TGTGCCAGCAGCCCCGGCCTAGCGGGCTTCTTAGTAGGGGAGACCCAGTACTTC. Residues: CASSPGLAGFLVGETQYF.

The V call is TRBV12-3 or TRBV12-4, the J call TRBJ2-2, with D possibly TRBD2 on 6 matching bases. This CDR3 spans 13 amino acids. V was trimmed by 5 bases and J by 6 bases, leaving 10 bases between them. The CDR3, as DNA: TGTGCCAGCAGTCGGAGGGATTCCGGGGAGCTGTTTTTT. This translates into CASSRRDSGELFF.

This chain links TRBV5-1 with TRBJ1-4; 8 positions agree with TRBD1. Germline values: CDR1 SGHRS, CDR2 YFSETQ. The CDR3 runs 14 residues. Trimming at V came to 0 bases and at J to 7 bases, leaving 2 bases not matched to a gene. CDR3 residues: CASSLGGQGEKLFF. The DNA of the CDR3 is TGCGCCAGCAGCTTGGGTGGACAGGGTGAAAAACTGTTTTTT.

The gene calls are TRBV5-1 and TRBJ1-6, with unresolved D. The CDR3 spans 14 residues. V lost 4 bases and J 3 bases, leaving 8 bases between the germline ends. CDR1 and CDR2 (germline): SGHRS, YFSETQ. The CDR3 nucleotides read TGCGCCAGCAGCCGCGGAGACTATAATTCACCCCTCCACTTT. The encoded protein is CASSRGDYNSPLHF. Together with reference TRBV5-1 and TRBJ1-6, the CDR3 gives the full variable domain: KAGVTQTPRYLIKTRGQQVTLSCSPISGHRSVSWYQQTPGQGLQFLFEYFSETQRNKGNFPGRFSGRQFSNSRSEMNVSTLELGDSALYLCASSRGDYNSPLHFGNGTRLTVT.

The CDR3 nucleotides are TGCGCCAGCAGCCAAGGACAGATTAATGAAAAACTGTTTTTT. It codes for CASSQGQINEKLFF. The chain has TRBV4-1 and TRBJ1-4; possible D gene TRBD1, 5 bases. Germline loops: CDR1 MGHRA, CDR2 YSYEKL. V dropped 1 base and J dropped 4 bases, with 7 bases sitting between them. The CDR3 is 14 amino acids.